The sequence of this T cell receptor beta chain was determined in a study of blood T cell repertoires in COVID-19. On the study more broadly: Samples representing acute and convalescent COVID-19 were sourced from the United States, Italy and Spain.

Participant reports of clinical history set cohort assignment. TCRdb's table, derived via immunoSEQ multiplex PCR, lists solely in-frame clones and lacks some. The sample carries around 300,000 clones, about 93% recorded once. Sequencing was done on a sample of PBMCs or T cells enriched from blood (not recorded which). This receptor was identified in a woman younger than 45 who had recovered from COVID-19.

CDR3 region: CASSALLAGFSYEQYF. The CDR3 region has the DNA TGTGCCAGCAGCGCATTACTAGCGGGATTTTCCTACGAGCAGTACTTC. This chain uses TRBV5-4 with TRBJ2-7; 10 bases are shared with TRBD2. The V segment lost 4 bases and the J segment 1 base; nucleotides outside the gene matches: 8. Germline assignment: CDR1 SGHNT and CDR2 YYREEE (reference sequence). This CDR3 is 16 amino acids long.